Sequencing of this T cell receptor beta chain was carried out in a study of T cells in Graves' hyperthyroidism and ophthalmopathy. Diagnoses rested on clinical symptoms, serum thyroxine and TRAb, thyroid ultrasound and orbital computed tomography. CDR1 and CDR2 from the germline V gene are SGDLS and YYNGEE. The CDR3 sequence is 15 residues long. The V gene lost 0 bases and the J gene lost 1 base, with 10 bases spanning the gap. This clonotype appeared many times. The antigen is undetermined. RNA transcripts provided the source from which TCR beta CDR3 regions were amplified. During a first-round RT-PCR of the TCR CDR3, the HTBI primer set was used. TCRdb reanalysed the multiplex PCR reads using MiXCR and keeps one entry per CDR3 protein. The table shows 370,000 or so distinct CDR3 sequences, with approximately 12% occurring only once. General study results and limits: Most thyroid-expanded clonotypes above 0.001 were also found in blood.

V usage is TRBV9 and J usage is TRBJ1-1; D gene ambiguous. The sequenced sample consisted of blood. The clonotype originates from a young man with Graves' hyperthyroidism that later progressed to Graves' ophthalmopathy. The CDR3: CASSVALTANTEAFF. DNA for the CDR3: TGTGCCAGCAGCGTAGCCTTAACAGCGAACACTGAAGCTTTCTTT.